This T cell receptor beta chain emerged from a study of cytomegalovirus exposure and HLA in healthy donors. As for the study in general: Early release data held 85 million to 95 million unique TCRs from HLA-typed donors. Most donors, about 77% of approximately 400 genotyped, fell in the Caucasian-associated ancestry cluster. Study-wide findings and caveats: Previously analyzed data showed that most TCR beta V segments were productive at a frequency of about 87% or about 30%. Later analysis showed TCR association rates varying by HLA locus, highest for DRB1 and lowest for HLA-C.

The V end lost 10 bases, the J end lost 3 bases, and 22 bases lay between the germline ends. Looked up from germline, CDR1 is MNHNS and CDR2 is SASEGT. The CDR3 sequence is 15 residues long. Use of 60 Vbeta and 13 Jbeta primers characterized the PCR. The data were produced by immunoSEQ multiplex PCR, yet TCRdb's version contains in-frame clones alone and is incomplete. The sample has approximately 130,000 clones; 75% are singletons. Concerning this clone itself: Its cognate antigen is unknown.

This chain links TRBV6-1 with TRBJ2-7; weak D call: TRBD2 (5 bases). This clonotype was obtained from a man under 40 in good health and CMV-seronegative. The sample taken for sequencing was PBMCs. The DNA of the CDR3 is TGTGCCACCCGCGTGAGGTTGGAGGTCCACTACGAGCAGTACTTC. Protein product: CATRVRLEVHYEQYF.